The source of this TCR beta chain is a study of T cell responses to AZD1222 COVID-19 vaccine. General study results and limits: Regions 160-218 and 743-854 held dominance among vaccine-associated CD4 TCRs, which spanned spike.

Method: immunoSEQ multiplex PCR; TCRdb's copy keeps in-frame clones and lacks some. The profile shows 90,000 to 150,000 clones, more than 85% of them singletons. Second-dose intervals near 4 or 12 weeks were combined. As concerns this clone: Its antigen is currently unknown.

This CDR3 has 13 residues. V lost 5 bases and J lost 6, with 13 bases in between. Germline V gene data show CDR1 as SGHVS and CDR2 as FQNEAQ. The sample in question was peripheral blood, obtained 28 days after the second AZD1222 dose. The chain uses TRBV7-8 and TRBJ1-2; the D gene is possibly TRBD1 (6 bases). This sequence was found in an adult who received the AZD1222 COVID-19 vaccine. The CDR3 bases are TGTGCCAGCAGCGGAAGAACAGGGCATGGCTACACCTTC. Translated, it gives CASSGRTGHGYTF.